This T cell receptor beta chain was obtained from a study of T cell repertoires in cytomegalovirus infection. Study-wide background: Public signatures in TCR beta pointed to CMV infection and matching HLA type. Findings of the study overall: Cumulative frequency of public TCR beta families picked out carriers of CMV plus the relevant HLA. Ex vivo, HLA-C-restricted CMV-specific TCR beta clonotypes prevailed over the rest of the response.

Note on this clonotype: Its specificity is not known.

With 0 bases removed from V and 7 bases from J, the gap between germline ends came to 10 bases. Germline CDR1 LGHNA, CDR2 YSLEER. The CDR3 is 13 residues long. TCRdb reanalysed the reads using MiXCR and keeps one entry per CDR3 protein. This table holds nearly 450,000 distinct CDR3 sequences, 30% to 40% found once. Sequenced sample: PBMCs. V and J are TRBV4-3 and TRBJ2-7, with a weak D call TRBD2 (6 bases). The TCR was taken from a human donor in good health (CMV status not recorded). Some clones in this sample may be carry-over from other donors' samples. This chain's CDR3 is CASSQDPGGEQYF. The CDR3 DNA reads TGCGCCAGCAGCCAAGATCCCGGGGGAGAGCAGTACTTC.